These 30 T cell receptor beta chains were all obtained from the same sample, sequenced in a study of technical replicates of blood from several donors. Measured with immunoSEQ multiplex PCR; TCRdb has only the in-frame clones, and not every one. The sample shows about 70,000 clones, just under 97% of them seen only once. Source material: T cells isolated from PBMCs. These receptors were collected from a human donor in good health.

The V gene is TRBV7-9, the J gene TRBJ2-7; no clear D. The CDR3 is 11 amino acids. Germline V CDR1 and CDR2: SEHNR, FQNEAQ (reference sequence). With 0 bases removed from V and 6 bases from J, the gap between germline ends came to 3 bases. The CDR3 sequence: CASSLAGEQYF. CDR3 nucleotides: TGTGCCAGCAGCTTAGCCGGCGAGCAGTACTTC. Based on the CDR3 plus reference TRBV7-9 and TRBJ2-7, the full variable domain is DTGVSQNPRHKITKRGQNVTFRCDPISEHNRLYWYRQTLGQGPEFLTYFQNEAQLEKSRLLSDRFSAERPKGSFSTLEIQRTEQGDSAMYLCASSLAGEQYFGPGTRLTVT.

The chain employs TRBV19 and TRBJ1-1; TRBD1 might be the D (5 bases). Germline-derived CDR1 and CDR2 are LNHDA and SQIVND (reference sequence). The CDR3 extends over 13 amino acids. The V gene lost 8 bases and the J gene lost 2 bases, with 12 bases spanning the gap. Written as DNA, the CDR3 is TGTGCCAGTTTTCAGGGTGGAAACACTGAAGCTTTCTTT. Its protein product is CASFQGGNTEAFF.

V is TRBV5-5 and J is TRBJ1-3; D is ambiguous. V was cut by 4 bases and J by 0 bases, with 8 bases left in between. CDR3 length: 14 amino acids. The V gene's germline CDR1 is SGHKS and CDR2 YYEKEE (reference sequence). The CDR3 bases are TGTGCCAGCAGCACACAGAGCTCTGGAAACACCATATATTTT. Protein product: CASSTQSSGNTIYF.

CDR3 in amino acids: CASSQRLGTPKVGLAGNTIYF. The DNA of the CDR3 is TGCGCCAGCAGCCAACGGCTGGGGACACCCAAAGTGGGCCTAGCTGGAAACACCATATATTTT. The gene calls are TRBV4-1 and TRBJ1-3, with D perhaps matching TRBD1 (6 bases). Trimming stripped 2 bases from V and 2 bases from J, with 28 bases between. CDR1 and CDR2 (germline): MGHRA, YSYEKL. The CDR3 has 21 residues.

The chain combines TRBV27 with TRBJ1-1, with a weak D call TRBD1 (5 bases). This CDR3 has 15 residues. Germline assignment: CDR1 MNHEY and CDR2 SMNVEV (reference sequence). V was pared by 7 bases and J by 3 bases, with 18 bases between. DNA for the CDR3: TGTGCCAGCATAGAGTCCTATTGGGGGGACACTGAAGCTTTCTTT. Encoded protein: CASIESYWGDTEAFF.

The chain employs TRBV20-1 and TRBJ2-1; D remains unclear. Trimming removed 6 bases from V and 4 bases from J, with 7 bases in between. The CDR3 has 11 residues. Germline loops: CDR1 DFQATT, CDR2 SNEGSKA (reference sequence). The CDR3 coding sequence is TGCAGTGCCCCCAAATACAATGAGCAGTTCTTC. Translating it yields CSAPKYNEQFF.

This chain links TRBV6-5 with TRBJ1-3; 7 nucleotides align to TRBD1. The V gene's germline CDR1 is MNHEY and CDR2 SVGAGI. The CDR3 spans 13 residues. Trimming took 9 bases from V and 3 from J; bases not matched to a gene: 5. DNA for the CDR3: TGTGCCAGTCGACAGGGCAATGGAAACACCATATATTTT. Its translation is CASRQGNGNTIYF.

The chain recombines TRBV9 with TRBJ1-2, with TRBD1 matching over 8 bases. V shed 5 bases and J 5 bases; nucleotides not matched to a gene: 8. The CDR3 is 14 amino acids. The germline V gene has CDR1 SGDLS and CDR2 YYNGEE. The DNA for the CDR3 is TGTGCCAGCAGTAAAGGACAGGGTCGGTATGGCTACACCTTC. This translates into CASSKGQGRYGYTF.

The J gene is TRBJ2-3, the V gene TRBV29-1; TRBD2 matches at 14 bases. Germline V gene data show CDR1 as SQVTM and CDR2 as ANQGSEA. After removal of 4 bases from V and 4 bases from J, the junction contained 10 bases not matched to a gene. The CDR3 loop spans 17 amino acids. In DNA, the CDR3 is TGCAGCGTTGCGGGACTAGCGGGAGTATTAAATGCAGATACGCAGTATTTT. It yields the protein CSVAGLAGVLNADTQYF.

This chain connects TRBV6-5 to TRBJ1-2, with 10 bases fitting TRBD1. There are 14 residues in the CDR3. The V gene end was trimmed by 6 bases and the J gene end by 7 bases; junction bases not matched to a gene: 8. CDR1 and CDR2 (germline): MNHEY, SVGAGI. This CDR3 reads CASRPGQGYGGYTF. The CDR3 bases are TGTGCCAGCAGGCCGGGACAGGGGTACGGTGGCTACACCTTC.

The V gene is TRBV5-6, the J gene TRBJ1-1; D ambiguous. With 6 bases removed from V and 3 bases from J, the gap between germline ends came to 21 bases. The CDR3 length is 16 residues. Germline CDR1 is SGHDT and CDR2 is YYEEEE. In nucleotides, the CDR3 is TGTGCCAGCACCGTCGAAGTAGGAGCGATGTACACTGAAGCTTTCTTT. Translated, it gives CASTVEVGAMYTEAFF.

The table lists this clone with a count of one. The CDR3 region is CASSTTQPPMNTQYF. The CDR3 nucleotides are TGTGCCAGCAGTACGACACAGCCCCCTATGAATACGCAGTATTTT. The genes are TRBV28 and TRBJ2-3; D uncertain. V lost 5 bases and J lost 7, with 19 bases in between. Germline CDR1 is MDHEN and CDR2 is SYDVKM. CDR3 size: 15 residues.

The chain combines TRBV5-1 with TRBJ2-7; D may be TRBD1 (6 bases). The V gene lost 7 bases and the J gene lost 7 bases, with 21 bases spanning the gap. Germline values: CDR1 SGHRS, CDR2 YFSETQ. There are 14 residues in the CDR3. In DNA, the CDR3 is TGCGCCAGCCACGCAGGGCCCACCACAGGGGAGCAGTACTTC. As protein: CASHAGPTTGEQYF.

J is TRBJ2-7 and V is TRBV5-6; 10 nucleotides line up with TRBD1. The V gene's germline CDR1 is SGHDT and CDR2 YYEEEE. The V gene end was trimmed by 2 bases and the J gene end by 4 bases; junction bases not matched to a gene: 3. There are 14 residues in the CDR3. The CDR3 protein is CASSFDRGQYEQYF. The CDR3 DNA reads TGTGCCAGCAGCTTCGACAGGGGGCAGTACGAGCAGTACTTC.

The chain uses TRBV7-9 and TRBJ2-7; 7 bases agree with TRBD1. The trim removed 4 bases at V and 0 bases at J, leaving 6 bases unmatched. Germline CDR1 SEHNR, CDR2 FQNEAQ (reference sequence). The CDR3 runs 15 residues. The CDR3 loop reads CASSSRQGRSYEQYF. For the CDR3, the DNA is TGTGCCAGCAGCTCGAGACAGGGACGCTCCTACGAGCAGTACTTC.

V gene TRBV11-3 combines with J gene TRBJ1-4; D ambiguous. The germline gives CDR1 SGHNT, CDR2 YENEEA. This CDR3 spans 13 amino acids. V lost 7 bases and J 5 bases, leaving 11 bases between the germline ends. In DNA form, the CDR3 reads TGTGCCAGCAACCGCGGAGGGAATGAAAAACTGTTTTTT. This sequence encodes CASNRGGNEKLFF.

J is TRBJ1-1 and V is TRBV7-6, with D possibly being TRBD1 (5 bases). Per germline, CDR1 SGHVS and CDR2 FNYEAQ. The CDR3 has 19 residues. Between the trimmed V and J ends, which lost 3 bases and 1 base, there was a span of 24 bases. CDR3 coding DNA: TGTGCCAGCAGCTTTTACGCGCGCCGGGACGGGGGTAGGAACACTGAAGCTTTCTTT. This translates into CASSFYARRDGGRNTEAFF.

The chain employs TRBV19 and TRBJ2-2, with TRBD2 matching 7 bases. This CDR3 region has 17 residues. V shed 3 bases, J shed 0 bases, and the junction held 7 bases outside the gene matches. Germline V gene sequence: CDR1 LNHDA, CDR2 SQIVND (reference sequence). CDR3 nucleotides: TGTGCCAGTAGTATGAGGACGGGAGGAGCGAACACCGGGGAGCTGTTTTTT. It specifies CASSMRTGGANTGELFF.

J is TRBJ1-5 and V is TRBV6-1; TRBD1 is a possible D gene (5 bases). Germline loops: CDR1 MNHNS, CDR2 SASEGT. V was trimmed by 5 bases and J by 9 bases, leaving 20 bases between them. CDR3 length: 15 amino acids. The CDR3 DNA reads TGTGCCAGCAGTAGCGCACTGGGCCTGGGGGGGCCCCAGCATTTT. Its translation: CASSSALGLGGPQHF.

This sequence joins TRBV5-1 and TRBJ2-1; no reliable D call. Germline V gene sequence: CDR1 SGHRS, CDR2 YFSETQ. The CDR3 sequence is 13 residues long. Trimming shortened V by 0 bases and J by 5 bases, and 6 bases separated the two germline ends. The CDR3 protein is CASSLDRNNEQFF. The CDR3 bases are TGCGCCAGCAGCTTGGACAGAAACAATGAGCAGTTCTTC.

V is TRBV27 and J is TRBJ1-5; 7 bases agree with TRBD1. V shed 2 bases, J shed 7 bases, and the junction held 5 bases outside the gene matches. CDR3 length equals 14 residues. The germline V gene encodes CDR1 MNHEY and CDR2 SMNVEV (reference sequence). The CDR3 bases are TGTGCCAGCAGTTTAAGGCAGGGGGGCCAGCCCCAGCATTTT. This codes for CASSLRQGGQPQHF.

The chain joins TRBV27 to TRBJ1-5, with TRBD1 matching over 8 bases. V was pared by 4 bases and J by 0 bases, with 11 bases of the junction left unmatched. The CDR3 has 18 residues. Germline values: CDR1 MNHEY, CDR2 SMNVEV (reference sequence). The CDR3 sequence: CASSYSIRDRLSNQPQHF. As DNA, the CDR3 is TGTGCCAGCAGTTACTCAATTCGGGACAGGCTTAGCAATCAGCCCCAGCATTTT.

The rearrangement links TRBV9 to TRBJ2-3; 10 nucleotides match TRBD2. Germline V CDR1 and CDR2: SGDLS, YYNGEE. V was clipped by 2 bases and J by 2 bases; unmatched bases: 17. This CDR3 has 20 amino acids. The CDR3 here is CASSVGWRLAGVRTTDTQYF. The CDR3 DNA sequence: TGTGCCAGCAGCGTTGGGTGGCGTCTAGCGGGGGTCCGGACCACAGATACGCAGTATTTT.

The rearrangement joins TRBV10-3 to TRBJ1-5; 7 positions agree with TRBD1. The CDR3 runs 14 residues. The V and J ends lost 6 bases and 3 bases, in that order; junction bases with no gene match: 5. CDR1 and CDR2 (germline): ENHRY, SYGVKD. CDR3 residues: CAIRETGDNQPQHF. CDR3 nucleotides: TGTGCCATCAGAGAAACAGGGGACAATCAGCCCCAGCATTTT.

This clone has just one count. The chain uses TRBV5-1 and TRBJ1-4; D is undetermined. The length of the CDR3 is 12 residues. V was trimmed by 0 bases and J by 12 bases, leaving 9 bases between them. Germline CDR1 is SGHRS and CDR2 is YFSETQ. The chain's CDR3 is CASSLGGYELFF. The CDR3 DNA is TGCGCCAGCAGCTTGGGAGGGTACGAACTGTTTTTT.

V usage is TRBV25-1 and J usage is TRBJ1-2; D is unresolved. The CDR3 is 12 amino acids. V dropped 7 bases and J dropped 4 bases, with 10 bases sitting between them. The germline V gene has CDR1 MGHDK and CDR2 SYGVNS. CDR3 nucleotides: TGTGCCAGCAAACTAGATTCCTATGGCTACACCTTC. It specifies CASKLDSYGYTF.

The rearrangement uses TRBV5-4 and TRBJ1-5, with TRBD1 matching 9 bases. CDR1 SGHNT and CDR2 YYREEE come from the germline V gene (reference sequence). The CDR3 length is 14 residues. The V segment lost 4 bases and the J segment 4 bases; nucleotides outside the gene matches: 3. The CDR3 DNA follows: TGTGCCAGCAGCAACGGACAGGGGAATCAGCCCCAGCATTTT. It specifies CASSNGQGNQPQHF.

The CDR3 spells CASSQEVGSSYLNTEAFF. The CDR3 DNA reads TGCGCCAGCAGCCAAGAAGTGGGCAGCTCGTACCTTAACACTGAAGCTTTCTTT. The V call is TRBV4-1, the J call TRBJ1-1, with unresolved D. The CDR3 is 18 residues long. Germline values: CDR1 MGHRA, CDR2 YSYEKL. V shed 0 bases and J shed 2 bases, with 19 bases lying between them.

The chain carries TRBV14 and TRBJ1-1; 10 nucleotides agree with TRBD1. The CDR3 totals 16 residues. The germline CDR1 and CDR2 sequences are SGHDN and FVKESK. V trimming: 11 bases; J trimming: 0 bases; junction bases outside the gene matches: 12. CDR3 nucleotides: TGTGCCCTTCCCGAACGGACAGGGGGGGTGAACACTGAAGCTTTCTTT. As protein: CALPERTGGVNTEAFF.

The V and J genes are TRBV7-6 and TRBJ2-1; 8 bases agree with TRBD2. The ends lost 2 bases at V and 4 bases at J; junction bases unmatched: 13. The CDR3 is 18 amino acids. CDR1 SGHVS and CDR2 FNYEAQ come from the germline V gene. The DNA for the CDR3 is TGTGCCAGCAGCTTACGGGGGGAGCCTAGCGGGTTTTACAATGAGCAGTTCTTC. Its protein is CASSLRGEPSGFYNEQFF.